This T cell receptor beta chain was found in a study of T cells in Graves' hyperthyroidism and ophthalmopathy. Comment on this clonotype: Its antigen is currently unknown.

CDR1 and CDR2 (germline): SEHNR, FQNEAQ (reference sequence). Trimming stripped 6 bases from V and 0 bases from J, with 21 bases between. The CDR3 covers 18 residues. Every diagnosis used clinical symptoms, serum thyroxine and TRAb, thyroid ultrasound and orbital computed tomography. Amplification of TCR beta CDR3 regions was performed using RNA transcripts as template. HTBI primers drove first-round RT-PCR of the TCR CDR3. MiXCR, applied by TCRdb to the multiplex PCR reads, yields one record per CDR3 protein. Among under 450,000 distinct CDR3 sequences listed, less than 20% were seen once. Study-wide results and limits: A model using 13 V-J features told ophthalmopathy apart from stable hyperthyroidism.

The chain recombines TRBV7-9 with TRBJ1-3, with D tentatively TRBD1 (5 bases). Sequenced sample: blood. This sequence originates from a young woman with Graves' hyperthyroidism. The DNA of the CDR3 is TGTGCCAGCAGTTCCCGACAGCTTGGGGCCCTCTCTGGAAACACCATATATTTT. This codes for CASSSRQLGALSGNTIYF.